The 21 T cell receptor beta chains presented below share a single source sample, sequenced in a study of blood T cell repertoires in COVID-19. TCRdb keeps only in-frame clones here, not all; method: immunoSEQ multiplex PCR. The sample shows tens of thousands of clones, about 87% of them seen only once. The sample was peripheral blood. Receptors originate from a man aged 50 or older with active COVID-19.

This chain uses TRBV15 with TRBJ1-3; 9 nucleotides line up with TRBD1. V gave up 3 bases and J gave up 2 bases; unmatched junction bases: 5. Per the germline V gene, CDR1 is LNHNV and CDR2 is YYDKDF (reference sequence). This CDR3 comprises 16 residues. The CDR3 region has the DNA TGTGCCACCAGCAGTGTCCGGGACAGGGCTGGAAACACCATATATTTT. Its translation is CATSSVRDRAGNTIYF.

The J gene is TRBJ2-1, the V gene TRBV9, with TRBD2 matching over 11 bases. The CDR3 runs to 16 residues. The germline gives CDR1 SGDLS, CDR2 YYNGEE. V lost 0 bases, J lost 8 bases, and 7 bases stayed unmatched. The CDR3 reads CASSVVGSGGAHEQFF. The CDR3 nucleotides read TGTGCCAGCAGCGTAGTCGGTAGCGGGGGGGCACATGAGCAGTTCTTC.

The V and J genes are TRBV4-3 and TRBJ2-2, with D unclear. The V gene's germline CDR1 is LGHNA and CDR2 YSLEER. The CDR3 loop spans 16 amino acids. V lost 0 bases and J lost 1, with 9 bases in between. DNA of the CDR3: TGCGCCAGCAGCCAAGAGATCCCGGGGAACACCGGGGAGCTGTTTTTT. Translating gives CASSQEIPGNTGELFF.

V is TRBV3-1 (or the pseudogene TRBV3-2) and J is TRBJ1-1; D is perhaps TRBD1 (6 bases). The germline gives CDR1 LGHDT, CDR2 YNNKEL (reference sequence). V lost 4 bases, J lost 3 bases, and 15 bases lay in between. The CDR3 runs to 15 residues. The CDR3 DNA reads as TGTGCCAGCAGCCGAATCCAGGGGACGGACACTGAAGCTTTCTTT. This codes for CASSRIQGTDTEAFF.

The chain carries TRBV28 and TRBJ2-3; the match to TRBD1 covers 7 bases. The germline V gene has CDR1 MDHEN and CDR2 SYDVKM. This CDR3 has 15 amino acids. J was trimmed by 0 bases and V by 7 bases; bases with no gene match: 7. The CDR3 DNA reads TGTGCCAGCAATCCATGGGGACAGAGCACAGATACGCAGTATTTT. It specifies CASNPWGQSTDTQYF.

The chain joins TRBV7-9 to TRBJ2-3; 8 nucleotides align to TRBD1. The V segment lost 6 bases and the J segment 5 bases; nucleotides outside the gene matches: 7. Germline V gene sequence: CDR1 SEHNR, CDR2 FQNEAQ (reference sequence). The CDR3 has 14 amino acids. In DNA form, the CDR3 reads TGTGCCAGCAGTTATGGACAGGGTAGAGATACGCAGTATTTT. It specifies CASSYGQGRDTQYF.

The rearrangement uses TRBV27 and TRBJ1-5; D remains unclear. Trimming removed 7 bases at V and 4 bases at J, with 20 bases between. CDR3 length: 16 residues. CDR1 and CDR2 from the germline V gene are MNHEY and SMNVEV (reference sequence). This CDR3 is CASTTFLEGGNQPQHF. CDR3 sequence (DNA): TGTGCCAGCACCACTTTCTTAGAGGGAGGTAATCAGCCCCAGCATTTT.

CDR3 nucleotides: TGCGCCAGCGCACAGGGGACCCAGTACGAGCAGTACTTC. Protein product: CASAQGTQYEQYF. The chain carries TRBV4-3 and TRBJ2-7, with 7 bases lining up with TRBD1. Germline loops: CDR1 LGHNA, CDR2 YSLEER. Trimming at V came to 8 bases and at J to 4 bases, leaving 8 bases not matched to a gene. This CDR3 is 13 amino acids long.

The chain joins TRBV27 to TRBJ2-3; TRBD2 might be the D (5 bases). The CDR3 loop spans 14 amino acids. Germline V gene sequence: CDR1 MNHEY, CDR2 SMNVEV (reference sequence). The V end was cut by 6 bases, the J end by 0 bases, with 10 bases between. The DNA of the CDR3 is TGTGCCAGCAGCTCGACTACTAGCACAGATACGCAGTATTTT. Translated, it gives CASSSTTSTDTQYF.

The chain's CDR3 is CASSVAREETQYF. CDR3 in DNA: TGTGCCAGCAGCGTGGCACGGGAAGAGACCCAGTACTTC. This chain connects TRBV9 to TRBJ2-5; D remains ambiguous. CDR1 is SGDLS and CDR2 is YYNGEE in the germline V gene. The germline V and J ends were trimmed by 2 bases and 3 bases, with 8 bases remaining between them. This CDR3 is built from 13 residues.

This clone was recorded a few times. The rearrangement links TRBV7-9 to TRBJ1-3; tentatively, D is TRBD1 (5 bases). V was shortened by 2 bases and J by 4 bases, with 9 bases between the two germline ends. This CDR3 has 14 amino acids. Germline-derived CDR1 and CDR2 are SEHNR and FQNEAQ (reference sequence). CDR3 coding DNA: TGTGCCAGCAGCTTATCAGGGTTGGGAAACACCATATATTTT. Its protein product is CASSLSGLGNTIYF. Drawing the rest from reference TRBV7-9 and TRBJ1-3, the complete variable domain is DTGVSQNPRHKITKRGQNVTFRCDPISEHNRLYWYRQTLGQGPEFLTYFQNEAQLEKSRLLSDRFSAERPKGSFSTLEIQRTEQGDSAMYLCASSLSGLGNTIYFGEGSWLTVV.

About this clone itself: The sample contains more than one DNA sequence encoding this CDR3. This chain links TRBV28 with TRBJ1-2, with D possibly matching TRBD1 (6 bases). Germline-derived CDR1 and CDR2 are MDHEN and SYDVKM. V was clipped by 5 bases and J by 4 bases, with 8 bases between them. The length of the CDR3 is 12 residues. CDR3 in DNA: TGTGCCAGCAGTGCAGGGGTCTATGGCTACACCTTC. Its translation is CASSAGVYGYTF.

The chain is built from TRBV29-1 and TRBJ1-2; weak D call: TRBD1 (6 bases). Looked up from germline, CDR1 is SQVTM and CDR2 is ANQGSEA. Trimming left V 3 bases short and J 5 bases short, with 13 bases between. The length of the CDR3 is 13 residues. The CDR3 here is CSVDRGRGYGYTF. As DNA, the CDR3 is TGCAGCGTTGATAGGGGCAGGGGTTATGGCTACACCTTC.

The chain uses TRBV2 and TRBJ1-1; weak D call: TRBD1 (5 bases). CDR1 is SNHLY and CDR2 is FYNNEI in the germline V gene. The CDR3 is 15 amino acids. V was shortened by 7 bases and J by 1 base, with 16 bases between the two germline ends. The CDR3 sequence is CASNDGTGKNTEAFF. CDR3 bases: TGTGCCAGCAACGATGGTACAGGCAAGAACACTGAAGCTTTCTTT.

The J gene is TRBJ2-1, the V gene TRBV7-3; 14 nucleotides match TRBD2. Germline CDR1 reads SGHTA; CDR2 reads FQGTGA. The CDR3 sequence is 17 residues long. Unmatched junction bases numbered 3, after V lost 5 bases and J lost 0 bases. The CDR3 sequence: CASSLGTSGSSYNEQFF. The CDR3 nucleotides read TGTGCCAGCAGCCTAGGGACTAGCGGGAGCTCCTACAATGAGCAGTTCTTC.

The chain's CDR3 is CASSHSGGKTDTQYF. CDR3 nucleotide sequence: TGCGCCAGCAGCCACAGCGGGGGGAAAACAGATACGCAGTATTTT. The chain joins TRBV5-1 to TRBJ2-3, with 9 bases aligning to TRBD2. The CDR3 contains 15 residues. Germline-derived CDR1 and CDR2 are SGHRS and YFSETQ. Trimming at V came to 4 bases and at J to 3 bases, leaving 6 bases not matched to a gene. Together with reference TRBV5-1 and TRBJ2-3, the CDR3 gives the full variable domain: KAGVTQTPRYLIKTRGQQVTLSCSPISGHRSVSWYQQTPGQGLQFLFEYFSETQRNKGNFPGRFSGRQFSNSRSEMNVSTLELGDSALYLCASSHSGGKTDTQYFGPGTRLTVL.

V usage is TRBV2 and J usage is TRBJ2-2; 7 bases match TRBD2. There are 13 residues in the CDR3. V lost 8 bases to trimming and J lost 5 bases; unmatched junction nucleotides: 5. Germline V CDR1 and CDR2: SNHLY, FYNNEI. The CDR3 loop reads CASAGERTGELFF. The CDR3 DNA is TGTGCCAGCGCGGGGGAGCGGACCGGGGAGCTGTTTTTT.

Comments on this clone: Other DNA sequences of this sample code for an identical CDR3. The chain carries TRBV28 and TRBJ2-7; D call uncertain. The CDR3 sequence is 11 residues long. Trimming took 5 bases from V and 6 from J, leaving 8 bases between them. The germline V gene encodes CDR1 MDHEN and CDR2 SYDVKM. In DNA, the CDR3 is TGTGCCAGCAGTCCGCCGGGCGAGCAGTACTTC. This codes for CASSPPGEQYF.

This chain links TRBV29-1 with TRBJ1-1, with 8 bases aligning to TRBD1. The germline CDR1 and CDR2 sequences are SQVTM and ANQGSEA. This CDR3 region has 13 residues. Trimming removed 6 bases from V and 3 bases from J; junction bases left unmatched: 6. CDR3 region: CSVDGQGHTEAFF. The CDR3 nucleotides are TGCAGCGTCGACGGACAGGGTCACACTGAAGCTTTCTTT. The full variable domain, its missing parts supplied by reference TRBV29-1 and TRBJ1-1, is SAVISQKPSRDICQRGTSLTIQCQVDSQVTMMFWYRQQPGQSLTLIATANQGSEATYESGFVIDKFPISRPNLTFSTLTVSNMSPEDSSIYLCSVDGQGHTEAFFGQGTRLTVV.

The rearrangement joins TRBV18 to TRBJ1-1; D gene uncertain. The V and J ends lost 3 bases and 4 bases respectively, with 15 bases between them. The CDR3 runs to 15 residues. Per the germline V gene, CDR1 is KGHSH and CDR2 is LQKENI. CDR3 residues: CASSPDLVGSTEAFF. In nucleotides, the CDR3 is TGTGCCAGCTCACCTGATCTTGTGGGGAGCACTGAAGCTTTCTTT.

The genes are TRBV28 and TRBJ2-7; 7 bases are a match to TRBD1. The CDR3 is 17 residues long. J lost 4 bases, V lost 8 bases, and 20 bases had no gene match. CDR1 and CDR2 (germline): MDHEN, SYDVKM. Here the CDR3 DNA reads TGTGCCAGCTCAACCTATAAATCCGGGACAGCTCTTTACGAGCAGTACTTC. Translation gives CASSTYKSGTALYEQYF.